Each of the 10 T cell receptor beta chains below was sequenced from the same sample in a study of beta chain features in type 1 diabetes. Findings and limits, study-wide: There was a moderate but significant shortening of TCRB CDR3s in all four CD4+ subsets of Type 1 diabetes patients.

What was sequenced were expressed TCRB transcripts, since all of the isolated RNA had been reverse transcribed. Assay: immunoSEQ multiplex PCR; the TCRdb copy retains only in-frame clones and omits some. The table lists 120,000 to 150,000 clones, 10% to 15% of them singletons. Antigens for these TCRs are unknown. The specimen sequenced was central memory CD4+ T cells from blood. These receptors originate from a man aged 18 to 29 with type 1 diabetes.

This clone was seen repeatedly, ten times or more. The rearrangement links TRBV7-9 to TRBJ2-1; 7 positions agree with TRBD2. The CDR3 spans 14 residues. The germline gives CDR1 SEHNR, CDR2 FQNEAQ (reference sequence). V dropped 5 bases and J dropped 7; count of bases not matched to a gene: 8. CDR3: CASSPRSGENEQFF. In DNA form, the CDR3 reads TGTGCCAGCAGCCCGCGGAGCGGGGAAAATGAGCAGTTCTTC.

This clone was detected a few times. The chain combines TRBV5-1 with TRBJ1-6; no reliable D call. The CDR3 sequence is 13 residues long. Germline V gives CDR1 SGHRS, CDR2 YFSETQ. The germline V and J ends were trimmed by 0 bases and 11 bases, with 9 bases remaining between them. The CDR3 DNA reads TGCGCCAGCAGCTTGGAGCCATCAACACCCCTCCACTTT. Its protein product is CASSLEPSTPLHF.

This clone has just a few counts. Other DNA sequences of this sample code for an identical CDR3. The chain uses TRBV29-1 and TRBJ2-7, with D maybe TRBD2 (7 bases). Germline CDR1 SQVTM, CDR2 ANQGSEA. Between the trimmed V and J ends, which lost 7 bases and 6 bases, there was a span of 19 bases. The CDR3 has 13 amino acids. The CDR3 nucleotides read TGCAGCGCTCTACAGGGAGGGGGGCGCGAGCAGTACTTC. Protein product: CSALQGGGREQYF.

V is TRBV5-1 and J is TRBJ1-1, with 7 bases that match TRBD1. From germline, CDR1 is SGHRS and CDR2 YFSETQ. Losses at the gene ends were 1 base for V and 4 bases for J; bases not matched to a gene: 4. The CDR3 runs 14 residues. CDR3 amino acids: CASSLNQGGTEAFF. The CDR3 DNA reads TGCGCCAGCAGCTTGAACCAGGGGGGCACTGAAGCTTTCTTT.

Only a few counts were recorded for this clone. The rearrangement joins TRBV6-6 to TRBJ2-1; 10 bases are shared with TRBD1. This CDR3 is 16 amino acids long. CDR1 and CDR2 from the germline V gene are MNHNY and SVGAGI (reference sequence). The V and J ends lost 2 bases and 5 bases, in that order; junction bases with no gene match: 6. CDR3 in amino acids: CASSYPPGQGNNEQFF. Written as DNA, the CDR3 is TGTGCCAGCAGTTACCCCCCGGGACAGGGGAACAATGAGCAGTTCTTC.

The rearrangement joins TRBV7-9 to TRBJ2-7; possible D gene TRBD1, 6 bases. Germline V CDR1 and CDR2: SEHNR, FQNEAQ (reference sequence). The germline V and J ends were trimmed by 3 bases and 4 bases, with 13 bases remaining between them. The CDR3 is 14 amino acids. CDR3 sequence (DNA): TGTGCCAGCAGCTTTGGACAGTTCGGGTACGAGCAGTACTTC. It codes for CASSFGQFGYEQYF.

At least ten counts were recorded for this clone. J is TRBJ2-7 and V is TRBV6-5; D possibly corresponds to TRBD1 (6 bases). The CDR3 covers 11 residues. CDR1 is MNHEY and CDR2 is SVGAGI in the germline V gene. Between the trimmed V and J ends, which lost 6 bases and 6 bases, there was a span of 9 bases. CDR3 region: CASRRGGEQYF. In DNA form, the CDR3 reads TGTGCCAGCAGACGAGGGGGCGAGCAGTACTTC.

The V gene is TRBV14, the J gene TRBJ2-3, with D possibly TRBD2 on 6 matching bases. Deletions cut 3 bases from V and 0 bases from J, with 13 bases between. Germline V gene lookup returns CDR1 SGHDN and CDR2 FVKESK. This CDR3 contains 16 residues. As DNA, the CDR3 is TGTGCCAGCAGCCACTTCGTGGGGACTAGCACAGATACGCAGTATTTT. It translates to CASSHFVGTSTDTQYF.

This clone was counted at least ten times. The chain couples TRBV4-1 to TRBJ2-7, with D tentatively TRBD2 (6 bases). V was shortened by 4 bases and J by 4 bases, with 11 bases between the two germline ends. The CDR3 contains 13 residues. Germline V gene lookup returns CDR1 MGHRA and CDR2 YSYEKL. The CDR3 region has the DNA TGCGCCAGCAGCCCGGGAGACAGTTACGAGCAGTACTTC. Translated: CASSPGDSYEQYF.

At least ten counts were recorded for this clone. The chain uses TRBV9 and TRBJ2-7; 7 bases line up with TRBD2. The germline gives CDR1 SGDLS, CDR2 YYNGEE. Trimming cost V 0 bases and J 2 bases; bases outside gene matches: 5. The CDR3 has 15 residues. Written as DNA, the CDR3 is TGTGCCAGCAGCGTAGGGGCTAGCGGTGCCTACGAGCAGTACTTC. Protein sequence: CASSVGASGAYEQYF.